This T cell receptor beta chain was profiled in a study of blood T cell repertoires in COVID-19. Study information: Specimens from acute and convalescent COVID-19 originated in the United States, Italy and Spain.

Sequenced by immunoSEQ multiplex PCR; TCRdb stores in-frame clones only, minus some. The sample holds some 400,000 clones, around 87% seen once. This CDR3 has 12 amino acids. CDR1 and CDR2 (germline): WSHSY, SAAADI. V dropped 8 bases and J dropped 8; count of bases not matched to a gene: 5. This sequence joins TRBV10-2 and TRBJ2-1, with TRBD1 matching 8 bases. The specimen was PBMCs or T cells enriched from blood (not recorded which). This sequence originates from a man aged 30-40 years who had recovered from COVID-19. The CDR3 bases are TGCGCCAGCTCAGGACAGGGATATGAGCAGTTCTTC. Protein product: CASSGQGYEQFF.